This T cell receptor (beta chain) originates from a study of T cells of healthy individuals. There are 16 residues in the CDR3. The V gene lost 4 bases and the J gene lost 4 bases, with 16 bases spanning the gap. The germline V gene has CDR1 MDHEN and CDR2 SYDVKM. Each CDR3 protein gets one entry after TCRdb re-called the 5' RACE reads with MiXCR. The repertoire holds 95,000 to 100,000 distinct CDR3 sequences, with 15% to 20% as singletons. The J gene is TRBJ2-2, the V gene TRBV28; no reliable D call. The TCR comes from a human donor in good health. CDR3 DNA: TGTGCCAGCAGTTACCGCTACTTATGGGGCACCGGGGAGCTGTTTTTT. Translation gives CASSYRYLWGTGELFF.